These 2 T cell receptor beta chains came from one sample sequenced in a study of blood T cell repertoires in COVID-19. The repertoire was sequenced with immunoSEQ multiplex PCR; TCRdb's copy has only in-frame clones and lacks some. The sample shows a few hundred thousand clones, 80% to 90% of them seen only once. Sequenced material: peripheral blood. Receptors originate from a man aged 30-40 years with active or convalescent COVID-19.

This rearrangement joins TRBV4-3 to TRBJ2-7; 7 bases line up with TRBD2. Germline CDR1 and CDR2: LGHNA and YSLEER. J lost 5 bases, V lost 1 base, and 5 bases had no gene match. CDR3 size: 14 residues. CDR3 coding DNA: TGCGCCAGCAGCCAAGTATGGGGGGGTAACGAGCAGTACTTC. This sequence encodes CASSQVWGGNEQYF.

The chain employs TRBV5-4 and TRBJ2-5; 8 bases match TRBD1. Per germline, CDR1 SGHNT and CDR2 YYREEE (reference sequence). CDR3 length equals 15 residues. V lost 2 bases, J lost 1 base, and 4 bases stayed unmatched. The CDR3 region is CASSFDRGLQETQYF. Here the CDR3 DNA reads TGTGCCAGCAGCTTTGACAGGGGACTCCAAGAGACCCAGTACTTC. Full variable domain (outside the CDR3, taken from reference TRBV5-4 and TRBJ2-5): ETGVTQSPTHLIKTRGQQVTLRCSSQSGHNTVSWYQQALGQGPQFIFQYYREEENGRGNFPPRFSGLQFPNYSSELNVNALELDDSALYLCASSFDRGLQETQYFGPGTRLLVL.